Below, 3 T cell receptor beta chains from the same sample are listed, as sequenced in a study of circulating CD8 cells and anti-PD-1 response in melanoma. Sorting of live CD3+CD8+TCRalphabeta+ cells by PD-1 and/or TIGIT gave four subsets. The QIAseq Immune Repertoire TCR panel built the libraries from around 15 ng of total RNA. TCRdb reprocessed the reads via MiXCR and lists one record per CDR3 protein. The data contain some 820 distinct CDR3 sequences, 6% of them seen just once; the ten biggest clones take up just over 6.5%. This sample comprised CD8+ T cells from PBMCs, obtained at baseline or after one month of anti-PD-1 therapy (not recorded which). These receptors were taken from a human donor with melanoma.

By share of the sample, this clonotype is large (0.1 to 1%). The chain employs TRBV11-1 and TRBJ2-7; 8 nucleotides match TRBD2. The V segment lost 4 bases and the J segment 5 bases; nucleotides outside the gene matches: 13. Germline V gene sequence: CDR1 SGHAT, CDR2 FQDESV (reference sequence). The CDR3 covers 16 residues. CDR3 nucleotides: TGTGCCAGCAGCTCTCCGGGACTAGGCGGTTCGCACGAGCAGTACTTC. Its translation is CASSSPGLGGSHEQYF. The complete variable domain, with remaining parts taken from reference TRBV11-1 and TRBJ2-7, reads EAEVAQSPRYKITEKSQAVAFWCDPISGHATLYWYRQILGQGPELLVQFQDESVVDDSQLPKDRFSAERLKGVDSTLKIQPAELGDSAMYLCASSSPGLGGSHEQYFGPGTRLTVT.

This clonotype is large (0.1 to 1%) by share. The chain joins TRBV4-3 to TRBJ2-1; 7 positions match TRBD2. The CDR3 covers 17 residues. Germline V gene data show CDR1 as LGHNA and CDR2 as YSLEER. Trimming cost V 2 bases and J 0 bases; bases outside gene matches: 7. CDR3 DNA: TGCGCCAGCAGCCAACCTACTAGCGTCGCCTCCTACAATGAGCAGTTCTTC. This sequence encodes CASSQPTSVASYNEQFF.

By share, this clonotype counts as medium-sized (0.01 to 0.1%). V and J are TRBV10-3 and TRBJ2-7; 8 bases line up with TRBD1. This CDR3 is built from 13 residues. The junction had 8 bases not matched to a gene; V was cut back by 8 bases and J by 5 bases. Germline V CDR1 and CDR2: ENHRY, SYGVKD. The CDR3 DNA is TGTGCCATCTCTTGGACAGGGCCCAACGAGCAGTACTTC. The encoded protein is CAISWTGPNEQYF.